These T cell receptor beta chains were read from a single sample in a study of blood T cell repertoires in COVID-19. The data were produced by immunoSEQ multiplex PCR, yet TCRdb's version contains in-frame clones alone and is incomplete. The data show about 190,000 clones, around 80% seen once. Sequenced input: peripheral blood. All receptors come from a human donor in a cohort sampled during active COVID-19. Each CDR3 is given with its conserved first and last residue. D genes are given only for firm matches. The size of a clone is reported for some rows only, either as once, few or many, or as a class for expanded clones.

TGTGCCTGCAGGCGCTCCACCAACAATGAGCAGTTCTTC	CACRRSTNNEQFF	NA	NA	TRBV2	TRBJ2-1
TGTGCCAGTAGTAAAAGTGGAAGCGGAGCCTACGAGCAGTACTTC	CASSKSGSGAYEQYF	NA	NA	TRBV19	TRBJ2-7
TGTGCCAGCAGCTTGGTGGTTTCTAGCGGCAACAATGAGCAGTTCTTC	CASSLVVSSGNNEQFF	TRBD2	once	TRBV5-4	TRBJ2-1
TGTGCCACCAGCGGGGGGGCGAGGGATACGCAGTATTTT	CATSGGARDTQYF	TRBD2	NA	TRBV24-1	TRBJ2-3
TGTGCCTCGATGATGGAGTCCCTCACCGGGGAGCTGTTTTTT	CASMMESLTGELFF	NA	NA	TRBV19	TRBJ2-2
TGTGCCAGCAGGTCTGGGACAAAATATAGCAATCAGCCCCAGCATTTT	CASRSGTKYSNQPQHF	NA	NA	TRBV6-4	TRBJ1-5
TGTGCCAGCAGTTACTCTAGCTTGACAGGGGGACATGAAGCTTTCTTT	CASSYSSLTGGHEAFF	TRBD1	once	TRBV6-5	TRBJ1-1
TGTGCCAGTAGTCCTTTTAGGGGGTTTGGGCAGCCCCAGCATTTT	CASSPFRGFGQPQHF	NA	NA	TRBV19	TRBJ1-5
TGTGCCAGCAGCTACTCAGGGTCGCGAGAGACCCAGTACTTC	CASSYSGSRETQYF	NA	NA	TRBV11-3	TRBJ2-5
TGTGCCAGCACCACGAGCAATCAGCCCCAGCATTTT	CASTTSNQPQHF	NA	NA	TRBV7-9	TRBJ1-5
TGTGCCACGAAGGGAGGGATGAACACCGGGGAGCTGTTTTTT	CATKGGMNTGELFF	TRBD2	once	TRBV10-3	TRBJ2-2
TGTGCCAGTAGTCCGAGTCGGGGGGTGGGTTTAGATGAGCAGTTCTTC	CASSPSRGVGLDEQFF	TRBD2	NA	TRBV19	TRBJ2-1
TGCGCCAGCAGCCAAGGCCCGCGGGGAGTGGCAGATACGCAGTATTTT	CASSQGPRGVADTQYF	NA	NA	TRBV4-1	TRBJ2-3
TGCGCCAGCAGCTTGGTAGGGGGCTGGGGGACAGAGGATGAAAAACTGTTTTTT	CASSLVGGWGTEDEKLFF	TRBD1	NA	TRBV5-1	TRBJ1-4
TGTGCCAGCAGTGAAGGGCCTTTTGACACTGAAGCTTTCTTT	CASSEGPFDTEAFF	NA	NA	TRBV6-1	TRBJ1-1
TGTGCCATCAGTGAGTCTGGAGGGGGGGCCGTCGGGGAGCTGTTTTTT	CAISESGGGAVGELFF	NA	NA	TRBV10-3	TRBJ2-2
TGCGCCAGCAGCTTGTTAGGAGTGAATGAGCAGTTCTTC	CASSLLGVNEQFF	NA	NA	TRBV5-1	TRBJ2-1
TGTGCCAGCTCACCATGGTCTAGCGGGCAGAACACCGGGGAGCTGTTTTTT	CASSPWSSGQNTGELFF	TRBD2	NA	TRBV18	TRBJ2-2
TGTGCCAGCAGTTCAGGAAGGTCACCCCTCCACTTT	CASSSGRSPLHF	NA	NA	TRBV28	TRBJ1-6
TGCGCCAGCAGCTTGGTTTCTTCCTCTGGAAACACCATATATTTT	CASSLVSSSGNTIYF	NA	NA	TRBV5-1	TRBJ1-3
TGTGCCAGCAGCGAACCGGTCCGGGTTTTTAATGAGCAGTTCTTC	CASSEPVRVFNEQFF	NA	NA	TRBV11-1	TRBJ2-1
TGCAGCGTTACCACAGGGGGCAATCAGCCCCAGCATTTT	CSVTTGGNQPQHF	TRBD1	NA	TRBV29-1	TRBJ1-5
TGCGCCAGCAGCTTGGGACCCCAAAGGAGGAACACTGAAGCTTTCTTT	CASSLGPQRRNTEAFF	NA	NA	TRBV5-1	TRBJ1-1
TGTGCCAGCAGCCGACTAGCGGGCGTACAAGAGACCCAGTACTTC	CASSRLAGVQETQYF	TRBD2	NA	TRBV28	TRBJ2-5
TGTGCCAGCAGCGCGACTAGCTACACCGGGGAGCTGTTTTTT	CASSATSYTGELFF	TRBD2	NA	TRBV9	TRBJ2-2
TGTGCCAGCAGCTTGGCCGGGGAGCCCTACGAGCAGTACTTC	CASSLAGEPYEQYF	NA	NA	TRBV5-5	TRBJ2-7
TGTGCCAGCTCACCTCCCGTATCATTCGGGGATACGCAGTATTTT	CASSPPVSFGDTQYF	NA	NA	TRBV18	TRBJ2-3
TGTGCCAGTAGTATTCCCCCAGGTTCGGCCGGGGAGCTGTTTTTT	CASSIPPGSAGELFF	NA	NA	TRBV19	TRBJ2-2
TGTGCCAGCTCACCATTGGCAGGGGCGAACACCGGGGAGCTGTTTTTT	CASSPLAGANTGELFF	NA	NA	TRBV18	TRBJ2-2
TGTGCCAGCAGTGACCCGGGACTAGCGGGAGATCTGGTATACACCGGGGAGCTGTTTTTT	CASSDPGLAGDLVYTGELFF	TRBD2	NA	TRBV6-1	TRBJ2-2
TGTGCCAGCAGACAGGGTGTGAGCACAGATACGCAGTATTTT	CASRQGVSTDTQYF	NA	NA	TRBV6-5	TRBJ2-3
TGTGCCAGCAGCTTGGACAGACAGGGGTTTGGTCAGCCCCAGCATTTT	CASSLDRQGFGQPQHF	TRBD1	NA	TRBV5-8	TRBJ1-5
TGTGCCAGCAGTCCCGGGACTAGCGGAGAGGGTGAGCAGTTCTTC	CASSPGTSGEGEQFF	TRBD2	NA	TRBV6-2/TRBV6-3	TRBJ2-1
TGTGCCAGCAGCTTATACTCGGGGAGCGGCGAGCAGTACTTC	CASSLYSGSGEQYF	NA	NA	TRBV11-2	TRBJ2-7